These 23 T cell receptor delta chains came from one sample sequenced in a study of Vδ1+ human thymocytes. Whole-study results and caveats: Highly polyclonal TRG and TRD repertoires with Gaussian CDR3 length distributions appeared in thymus.

Sequences come from RNA converted to cDNA by reverse transcription. The CDR3 regions were amplified by multiplex PCR from V-gene primers to a constant-region primer. TCRdb re-analyzed the multiplex PCR reads via CATT. The data show 45,000 to 75,000 delta-chain clones, with about 15% seen just once and approximately 0.4% held by the top ten. These receptors are not linked to any known antigen. Sequencing used Vdelta1+ gamma-delta thymocytes from the thymus. Sample subset: FACS-sorted CD3+ TCRalphabeta- TCRVdelta1+ TCRVdelta2- thymocytes. The receptors were gathered from a girl under three years old who had congenital heart surgery.

The chain carries TRDV1 and TRDJ1; 12 positions match TRDD3. This CDR3 has 22 residues. CDR1 is TSWWSYY and CDR2 is QGS in the germline V gene. J gave up 0 bases and V 0 bases, and 17 bases lay outside the gene matches. The CDR3 DNA reads as TGTGCTCTTGGGGAACTAGCGACTGGGGGATACCCTAGAACAAAGAACACCGATAAACTCATCTTT. Encoded protein: CALGELATGGYPRTKNTDKLIF.

This clone appeared a few times. V gene TRDV2 combines with J gene TRDJ1; the match to TRDD3 covers 10 bases. V shed 0 bases, J shed 0 bases, and the junction held 33 bases outside the gene matches. This CDR3 has 26 amino acids. The V gene's germline CDR1 is GEAIGNYY and CDR2 EKD. The DNA of the CDR3 is TGTGCCTGTGACACCTTGGGACTGGGGGATCCCTCTTCGCCCCTCTTGATTACCTGGTACACCGATAAACTCATCTTT. This sequence encodes CACDTLGLGDPSSPLLITWYTDKLIF.

The chain is built from TRDV1 and TRDJ1; 7 bases are shared with TRDD3. The V segment lost 0 bases and the J segment 1 base; nucleotides outside the gene matches: 14. CDR3 length: 19 residues. Germline CDR1 reads TSWWSYY; CDR2 reads QGS. CDR3 region: CALGELSRVTGDPTDKLIF. CDR3 DNA: TGTGCTCTTGGGGAACTATCCCGCGTTACTGGGGACCCCACCGATAAACTCATCTTT.

The J gene is TRDJ1, the V gene TRDV1, with TRDD2 matching 7 bases. J lost 0 bases, V lost 1 base, and 23 bases had no gene match. This CDR3 spans 22 amino acids. Germline V gene data show CDR1 as TSWWSYY and CDR2 as QGS. CDR3 residues: CALGERRFLQEAGGPYTDKLIF. Written as DNA, the CDR3 is TGTGCTCTTGGGGAACGCAGGTTCCTACAGGAGGCCGGGGGCCCCTACACCGATAAACTCATCTTT.

This clone was seen only once. The chain links TRDV1 to TRDJ1; unclear D gene. The germline V and J ends were trimmed by 5 bases and 4 bases, with 29 bases remaining between them. In germline, CDR1 is TSWWSYY, CDR2 QGS. The CDR3 length is 19 residues. The CDR3, as DNA: TGTGCTCTTGGGAACCCCCGGGGTCAAGCGCCTCCGAGAAACGATAAACTCATCTTT. Translating it yields CALGNPRGQAPPRNDKLIF.

This clone was counted between two and nine times. The rearrangement links TRDV1 to TRDJ1, with 12 bases matching TRDD3. Germline CDR1 TSWWSYY, CDR2 QGS. After removal of 6 bases from V and 6 bases from J, the junction contained 5 bases not matched to a gene. The CDR3 spans 14 residues. CDR3 DNA: TGTGCTCTTGGTGCTGGGGGATACGCACATAAACTCATCTTT. Residues: CALGAGGYAHKLIF.

This clone has just a few counts. V and J are TRDV1 and TRDJ1; the match to TRDD3 covers 7 bases. Germline-derived CDR1 and CDR2 are TSWWSYY and QGS. This CDR3 is built from 21 residues. Trimming cost V 5 bases and J 0 bases; bases outside gene matches: 24. This CDR3 is CALGTKLGYIPRNRYTDKLIF. CDR3 nucleotides: TGTGCTCTTGGGACCAAACTGGGGTATATACCCCGTAATCGGTACACCGATAAACTCATCTTT.

The chain uses TRDV1 and TRDJ1, with 7 positions matching TRDD2. The CDR3 sequence is 20 residues long. Per germline, CDR1 TSWWSYY and CDR2 QGS. V lost 0 bases and J lost 2; bases outside the gene matches: 18. CDR3 nucleotide sequence: TGTGCTCTTGGGGAACTAGTGGGTGGCTTCCTAGCCGTCCCTACCGATAAACTCATCTTT. Amino acids: CALGELVGGFLAVPTDKLIF.

The V call is TRDV1, the J call TRDJ1; D is possibly TRDD2 (9 bases). Germline V gene sequence: CDR1 TSWWSYY, CDR2 QGS. CDR3 length equals 21 residues. V was clipped by 0 bases and J by 1 base, with 27 bases between them. CDR3 nucleotides: TGTGCTCTTGGGGAACTTCCTTCCTACGAAATACGGGGGATAATCACCGATAAACTCATCTTT. It encodes CALGELPSYEIRGIITDKLIF.

J is TRDJ1 and V is TRDV1; the D gene is possibly TRDD2 (8 bases). The V end lost 3 bases, the J end lost 5 bases, and 28 bases lay between the germline ends. The CDR3 is 19 amino acids. The germline CDR1 and CDR2 sequences are TSWWSYY and QGS. The CDR3 DNA follows: TGTGCTCTTGGGGATCCTTCCTATCGCGGGGGGATTGGGGGAGATAAACTCATCTTT. Translated: CALGDPSYRGGIGGDKLIF.

The genes are TRDV1 and TRDJ1; D ambiguous. Trimming left V 1 base short and J 0 bases short, with 15 bases between. This CDR3 has 17 residues. Germline values: CDR1 TSWWSYY, CDR2 QGS. DNA of the CDR3: TGTGCTCTTGGGGAACCGAACAGACGGGTCTACACCGATAAACTCATCTTT. This translates into CALGEPNRRVYTDKLIF.

The rearrangement uses TRDV1 and TRDJ1; TRDD3 agrees at 7 bases. The germline gives CDR1 TSWWSYY, CDR2 QGS. This CDR3 spans 20 amino acids. After removal of 5 bases from V and 10 bases from J, the junction contained 31 bases not matched to a gene. The CDR3 DNA reads TGTGCTCTTGGGAACCACCCCCCGCCTAGCCCGTATTCTGCTGGGGGTCTACTCATCTTT. It yields the protein CALGNHPPPSPYSAGGLLIF.

This chain links TRDV1 with TRDJ1, with 13 bases fitting TRDD3. Losses at the gene ends were 0 bases for V and 1 base for J; bases not matched to a gene: 26. In germline, CDR1 is TSWWSYY, CDR2 QGS. This CDR3 has 25 amino acids. The CDR3 nucleotides are TGTGCTCTTGGGGAACTCCTTCCTTCAAGGGACTCACTGGGGGATACGCGTTGTAGCACCGATAAACTCATCTTT. Residues: CALGELLPSRDSLGDTRCSTDKLIF.

The rearrangement uses TRDV1 and TRDJ1; possible D gene TRDD2, 5 bases. Germline CDR1 TSWWSYY, CDR2 QGS. V lost 0 bases and J lost 3, with 29 bases in between. The CDR3 covers 21 residues. CDR3 protein: CALGELTPPPRRLSGADKLIF. The DNA of the CDR3 is TGTGCTCTTGGGGAACTAACCCCCCCTCCTAGGAGGTTAAGTGGAGCCGATAAACTCATCTTT.

Concerning this clone itself: Within the sample, other DNA sequences also encode this same CDR3. The rearrangement joins TRDV1 to TRDJ1; D call uncertain. The CDR3 extends over 20 amino acids. The germline V gene encodes CDR1 TSWWSYY and CDR2 QGS. The germline V and J ends were trimmed by 0 bases and 0 bases, with 23 bases remaining between them. CDR3 loop: CALGELPIPGPQRYTDKLIF. In DNA, the CDR3 is TGTGCTCTTGGGGAACTCCCTATCCCCGGACCCCAGCGGTACACCGATAAACTCATCTTT.

This clone was detected a few times. The V and J genes are TRDV1 and TRDJ1; 13 bases map to TRDD3. V shed 3 bases, J shed 8 bases, and the junction held 18 bases outside the gene matches. Germline V lookup: CDR1 TSWWSYY, CDR2 QGS. The CDR3 has 19 amino acids. This CDR3 reads CALGEPSYGRNWGIRKLIF. The CDR3, as DNA: TGTGCTCTTGGGGAGCCTTCCTACGGCCGTAACTGGGGGATACGCAAACTCATCTTT.

This clone was detected only a few times. The V and J genes are TRDV1 and TRDJ1; D is possibly TRDD2 (5 bases). This CDR3 has 18 amino acids. Per germline, CDR1 TSWWSYY and CDR2 QGS. The germline V and J ends were trimmed by 3 bases and 0 bases, with 20 bases remaining between them. CDR3 sequence (DNA): TGTGCTCTTGGGGAGATCCCGGACGACTTCCCGTACACCGATAAACTCATCTTT. This codes for CALGEIPDDFPYTDKLIF.

This clone was seen only a few times. The V gene is TRDV1, the J gene TRDJ1, with D possibly TRDD2 on 6 matching bases. CDR1 is TSWWSYY and CDR2 is QGS in the germline V gene. This CDR3 comprises 23 residues. V lost 2 bases to trimming and J lost 4 bases, with 38 bases between them. The DNA of the CDR3 is TGTGCTCTTGGGGAATCGAAGAATCTTGGAGACTTCCTTACGGCCCCCGCAGTCGATAAACTCATCTTT. Translating it yields CALGESKNLGDFLTAPAVDKLIF.

This clone was picked up a small number of times. The chain joins TRDV1 to TRDJ1, with 7 bases matching TRDD2. Germline CDR1 TSWWSYY, CDR2 QGS. V shed 1 base, J shed 6 bases, and the junction held 14 bases outside the gene matches. CDR3 size: 17 residues. CDR3 nucleotide sequence: TGTGCTCTTGGGGAACAGGGTTCCTACTACCGGAGATATAAACTCATCTTT. It yields the protein CALGEQGSYYRRYKLIF.

The J gene is TRDJ1, the V gene TRDV1; tentative D call: TRDD3 (6 bases). The CDR3 length is 24 residues. CDR1 is TSWWSYY, CDR2 QGS, per germline. V lost 3 bases and J 0 bases, leaving 38 bases between the germline ends. For the CDR3, the DNA is TGTGCTCTTGGGGAGAGGGGGAAACTTCCCCCTACTTGGGGGGCAATCCCCTACACCGATAAACTCATCTTT. It yields the protein CALGERGKLPPTWGAIPYTDKLIF.

V and J are TRDV1 and TRDJ1, with D hard to call. The CDR3 consists of 21 residues. Germline V lookup: CDR1 TSWWSYY, CDR2 QGS. Trimming removed 3 bases at V and 1 base at J, with 30 bases between. In DNA, the CDR3 is TGTGCTCTTGGGGATGGTACCCCCTCTTGGTGGGTCGGAAGCGTCACCGATAAACTCATCTTT. Translated, it gives CALGDGTPSWWVGSVTDKLIF.

This clone has only one observation. This rearrangement joins TRDV1 to TRDJ1, with 12 bases lining up with TRDD3. The germline CDR1 and CDR2 sequences are TSWWSYY and QGS. V lost 1 base and J lost 0; bases outside the gene matches: 24. This CDR3 comprises 24 residues. The CDR3 region is CALGERSSAGTGGYRRKYTDKLIF. CDR3 nucleotide sequence: TGTGCTCTTGGGGAACGATCTTCCGCCGGTACTGGGGGATACCGCCGGAAGTACACCGATAAACTCATCTTT.

The chain joins TRDV1 to TRDJ1, with TRDD3 matching over 12 bases. CDR3 length: 19 residues. Germline CDR1 and CDR2: TSWWSYY and QGS. The V segment lost 2 bases and the J segment 5 bases; nucleotides outside the gene matches: 15. Here the CDR3 DNA reads TGTGCTCTTGGGGAATATTCCTCCGCTGGGGGATACGTGGGAGATAAACTCATCTTT. Protein product: CALGEYSSAGGYVGDKLIF.